This T cell receptor (beta chain) is drawn from a study of blood T cell repertoires in COVID-19. This clone was picked up a small number of times. Methods used by the authors: Nucleated cell counts were estimated from reference gene primer amplification. Libraries were prepared by immunoSEQ multiplex PCR; TCRdb keeps only in-frame clonotypes and omits some of them. V, J and clone size are those of that table, while D and trimming were read from the DNA. Of about 120,000 clones detected, over 75% appear once; the ten largest clones hold about a quarter. V gave up 0 bases and J gave up 3 bases, with 9 bases separating them. This CDR3 has 15 residues. The germline CDR1 and CDR2 sequences are SGHRS and YFSETQ.

Sequenced: peripheral blood. The genes are TRBV5-1 and TRBJ1-4, with D unclear. This TCR was sampled from a woman aged 80 or over with acute or convalescent COVID-19. As DNA, the CDR3 is TGCGCCAGCAGCTTGGTCGGGATACCTAATGAAAAACTGTTTTTT. It codes for CASSLVGIPNEKLFF.